This record concerns one T cell receptor (beta chain) sequence. What it recognizes is unknown. The V segment lost 7 bases and the J segment 1 base; nucleotides outside the gene matches: 7. CDR3 length: 15 residues. Germline V gives CDR1 MNHNY, CDR2 SVGAGI (reference sequence). This record belongs to a study of T cell responses to AZD1222 COVID-19 vaccine. General study results and limits: All repertoire sampling was performed exclusively after the peak T cell response. Donors skewed white British and female; clonal diversity was possibly underestimated. Elevations in Spike-specific TCR breadth and depth followed administration of two AZD1222 doses.

Data came from immunoSEQ multiplex PCR; TCRdb stores just in-frame clones and leaves some out. The sample has some 86,000 clones; more than 70% are singletons. Sequencing was performed on peripheral blood, taken on day 0 of AZD1222 vaccination. The sequence derives from an adult in good health. The rearrangement joins TRBV6-6 to TRBJ2-1, with 7 bases aligning to TRBD1. The CDR3 reads CASIEGQSSYNEQFF. The CDR3 nucleotides read TGTGCCAGCATTGAGGGACAGTCTTCCTACAATGAGCAGTTCTTC.